The present T cell receptor beta chain was sequenced within a study of shared T cell receptors in the human thymus. Using immunoSEQ multiplex PCR, the repertoire was profiled, and TCRdb retains in-frame clones only, with some absent. In the table there are roughly 500,000 clones, 75% to 85% of which are singletons. Trimming removed 2 bases at V and 0 bases at J, with 14 bases between. CDR3 length: 16 residues. Germline V gives CDR1 LNHNV, CDR2 YYDKDF (reference sequence). This sample also appeared in a second study, on human thymus T cells. That work contributes: Serving as donors were healthy Finnish infants, each of whom was having open corrective surgery for congenital heart defects. Apparent bias marked the V and J gene usage of thymic and blood repertoires.

This TCR came from a boy under two years old with a congenital heart defect. The chain recombines TRBV15 with TRBJ2-7; D possibly corresponds to TRBD2 (5 bases). Sample: thymocytes. CDR3 nucleotides: TGTGCCACCAGCAGACACGGGGAGCGGAGCTCCTACGAGCAGTACTTC. This translates into CATSRHGERSSYEQYF.